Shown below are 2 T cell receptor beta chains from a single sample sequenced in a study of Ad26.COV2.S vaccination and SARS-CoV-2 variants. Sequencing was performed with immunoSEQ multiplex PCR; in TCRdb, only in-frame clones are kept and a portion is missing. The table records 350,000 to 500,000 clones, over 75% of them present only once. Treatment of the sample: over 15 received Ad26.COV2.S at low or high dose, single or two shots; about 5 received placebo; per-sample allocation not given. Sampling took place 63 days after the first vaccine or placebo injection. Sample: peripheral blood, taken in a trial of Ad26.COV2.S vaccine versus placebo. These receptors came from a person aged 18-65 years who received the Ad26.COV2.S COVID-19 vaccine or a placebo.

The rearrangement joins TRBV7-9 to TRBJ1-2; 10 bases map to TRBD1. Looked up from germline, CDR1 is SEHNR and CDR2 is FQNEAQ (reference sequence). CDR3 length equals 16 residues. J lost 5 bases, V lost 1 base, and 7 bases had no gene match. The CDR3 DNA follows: TGTGCCAGCAGCTTAGGACTCGGGACAGGGGCTTATGGCTACACCTTC. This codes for CASSLGLGTGAYGYTF.

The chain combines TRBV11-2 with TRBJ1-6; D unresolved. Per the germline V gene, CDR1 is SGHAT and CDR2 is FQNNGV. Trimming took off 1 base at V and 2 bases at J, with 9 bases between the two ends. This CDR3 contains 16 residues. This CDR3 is CASSLGLVAYNSPLHF. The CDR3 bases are TGTGCCAGCAGCTTAGGTCTGGTGGCCTATAATTCACCCCTCCACTTT. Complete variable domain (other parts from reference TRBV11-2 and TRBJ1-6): EAGVAQSPRYKIIEKRQSVAFWCNPISGHATLYWYQQILGQGPKLLIQFQNNGVVDDSQLPKDRFSAERLKGVDSTLKIQPAKLEDSAVYLCASSLGLVAYNSPLHFGNGTRLTVT.